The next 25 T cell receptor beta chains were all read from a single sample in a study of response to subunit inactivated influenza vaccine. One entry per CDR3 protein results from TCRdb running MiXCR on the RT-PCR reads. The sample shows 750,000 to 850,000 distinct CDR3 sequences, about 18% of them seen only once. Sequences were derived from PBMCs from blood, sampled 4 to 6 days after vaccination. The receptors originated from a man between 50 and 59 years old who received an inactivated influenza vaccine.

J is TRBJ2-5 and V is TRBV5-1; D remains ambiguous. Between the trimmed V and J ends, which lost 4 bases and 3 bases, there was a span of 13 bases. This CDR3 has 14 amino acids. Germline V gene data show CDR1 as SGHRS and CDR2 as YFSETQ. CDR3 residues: CASSPGSPEETQYF. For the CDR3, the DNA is TGCGCCAGCAGCCCCGGGTCCCCGGAAGAGACCCAGTACTTC.

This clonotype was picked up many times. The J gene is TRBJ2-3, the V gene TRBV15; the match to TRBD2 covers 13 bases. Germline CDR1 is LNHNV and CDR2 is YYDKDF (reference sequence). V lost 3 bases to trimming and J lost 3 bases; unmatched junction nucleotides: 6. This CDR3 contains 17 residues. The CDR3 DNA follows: TGTGCCACCAGCAGCTCCAGACTAGCGGGAGGAACAGATACGCAGTATTTT. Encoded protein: CATSSSRLAGGTDTQYF.

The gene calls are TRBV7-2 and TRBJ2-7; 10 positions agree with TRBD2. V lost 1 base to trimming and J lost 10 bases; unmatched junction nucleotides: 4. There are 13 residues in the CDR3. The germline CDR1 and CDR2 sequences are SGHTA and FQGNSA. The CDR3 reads CASSLGGTSVQYF. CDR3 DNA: TGTGCCAGCAGCTTAGGGGGGACTAGCGTCCAGTACTTC.

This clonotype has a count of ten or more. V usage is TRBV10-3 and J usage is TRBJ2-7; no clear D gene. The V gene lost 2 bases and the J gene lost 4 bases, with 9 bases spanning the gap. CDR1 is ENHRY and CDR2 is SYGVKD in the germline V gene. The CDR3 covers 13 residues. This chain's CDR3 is CAISEDPGYEQYF. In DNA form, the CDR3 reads TGTGCCATCAGTGAGGATCCTGGATACGAGCAGTACTTC.

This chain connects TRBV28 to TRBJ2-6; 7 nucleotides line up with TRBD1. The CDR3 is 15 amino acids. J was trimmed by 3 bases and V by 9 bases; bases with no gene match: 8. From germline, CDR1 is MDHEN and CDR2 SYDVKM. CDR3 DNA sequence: TGTGCCAGTTACAGGGGAGTAGTTGGGGCCAACGTCCTGACTTTC. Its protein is CASYRGVVGANVLTF.

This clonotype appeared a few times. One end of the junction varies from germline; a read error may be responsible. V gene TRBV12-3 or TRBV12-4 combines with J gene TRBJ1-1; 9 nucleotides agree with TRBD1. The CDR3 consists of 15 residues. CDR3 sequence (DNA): TGTGCCAGCACTCGGACAGGGGTCGGGAACACTGAAGTTTTCTTT. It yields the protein CASTRTGVGNTEVFF.

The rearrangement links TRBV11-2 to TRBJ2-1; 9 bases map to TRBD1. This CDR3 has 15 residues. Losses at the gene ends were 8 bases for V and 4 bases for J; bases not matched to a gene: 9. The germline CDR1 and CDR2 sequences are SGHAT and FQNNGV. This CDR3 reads CASSRYRGPYNEQFF. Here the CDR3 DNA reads TGTGCCAGCTCGCGGTACAGGGGGCCTTACAATGAGCAGTTCTTC.

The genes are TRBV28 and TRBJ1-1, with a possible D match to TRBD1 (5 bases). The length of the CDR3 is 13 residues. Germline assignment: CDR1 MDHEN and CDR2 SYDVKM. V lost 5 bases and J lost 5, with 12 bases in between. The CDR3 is CASSQGGTTEAFF. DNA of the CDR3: TGTGCCAGCAGTCAGGGTGGTACGACTGAAGCTTTCTTT.

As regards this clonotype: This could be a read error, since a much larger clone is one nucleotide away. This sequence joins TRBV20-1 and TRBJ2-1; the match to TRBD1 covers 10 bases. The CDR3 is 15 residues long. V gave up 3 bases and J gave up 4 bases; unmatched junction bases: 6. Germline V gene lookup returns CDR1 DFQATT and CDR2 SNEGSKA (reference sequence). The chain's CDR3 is CSASAGQGNYNEQFF. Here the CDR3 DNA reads TGCAGTGCTAGTGCGGGACAGGGGAATTACAATGAGCAGTTCTTC.

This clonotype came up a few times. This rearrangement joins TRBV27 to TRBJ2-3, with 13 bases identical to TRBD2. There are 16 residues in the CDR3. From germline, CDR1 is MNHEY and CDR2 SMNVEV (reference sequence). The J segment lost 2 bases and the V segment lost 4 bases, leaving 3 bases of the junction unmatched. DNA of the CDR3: TGTGCCAGCAGTTCGGGACTAGCGGGGTACACAGATACGCAGTATTTT. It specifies CASSSGLAGYTDTQYF.

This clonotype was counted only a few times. This chain's CDR3 is CASSQGAGVVINEQFF. The CDR3 DNA reads as TGCGCCAGCAGCCAAGGGGCAGGGGTGGTAATCAATGAGCAGTTCTTC. This sequence joins TRBV4-3 and TRBJ2-1; a weak D match, TRBD1 (6 bases). The CDR3 spans 16 residues. Germline loops: CDR1 LGHNA, CDR2 YSLEER. Trimming removed 1 base at V and 6 bases at J, with 16 bases between.

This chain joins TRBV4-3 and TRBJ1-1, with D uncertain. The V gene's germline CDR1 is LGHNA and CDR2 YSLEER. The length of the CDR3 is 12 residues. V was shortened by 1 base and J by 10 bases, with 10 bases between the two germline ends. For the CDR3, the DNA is TGCGCCAGCAGCCAAGGGACCGGGGTAGCTTTCTTT. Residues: CASSQGTGVAFF.

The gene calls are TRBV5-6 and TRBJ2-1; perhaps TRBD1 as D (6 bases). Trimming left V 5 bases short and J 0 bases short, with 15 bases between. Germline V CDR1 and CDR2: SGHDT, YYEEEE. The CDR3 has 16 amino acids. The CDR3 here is CASSWGLGSSYNEQFF. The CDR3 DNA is TGTGCCAGCAGTTGGGGGCTAGGGAGCTCCTACAATGAGCAGTTCTTC.

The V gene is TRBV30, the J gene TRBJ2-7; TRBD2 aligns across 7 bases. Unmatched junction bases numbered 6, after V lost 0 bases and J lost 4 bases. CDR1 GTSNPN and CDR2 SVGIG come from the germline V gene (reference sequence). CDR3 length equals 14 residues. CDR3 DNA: TGTGCCTGGAGTGTAGACCTAGCGGCGTACGAGCAGTACTTC. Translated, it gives CAWSVDLAAYEQYF.

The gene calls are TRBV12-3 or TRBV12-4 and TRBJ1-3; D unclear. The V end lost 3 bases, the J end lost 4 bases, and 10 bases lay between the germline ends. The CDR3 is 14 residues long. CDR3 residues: CASSFSPGGNTIYF. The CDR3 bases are TGTGCCAGCAGTTTTTCCCCGGGGGGAAACACCATATATTTT.

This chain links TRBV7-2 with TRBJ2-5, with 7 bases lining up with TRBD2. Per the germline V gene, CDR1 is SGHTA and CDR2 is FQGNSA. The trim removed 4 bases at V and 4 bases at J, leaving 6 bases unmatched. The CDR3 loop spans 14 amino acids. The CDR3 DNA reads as TGTGCCAGCAGCTGGGCGGGAGTGCGAGAGACCCAGTACTTC. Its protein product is CASSWAGVRETQYF.

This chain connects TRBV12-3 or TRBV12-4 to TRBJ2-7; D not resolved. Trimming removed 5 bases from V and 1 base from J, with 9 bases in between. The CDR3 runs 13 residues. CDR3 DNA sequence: TGTGCCAGCAGTGCAGAAAGTTCCTACGAGCAGTACTTC. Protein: CASSAESSYEQYF.

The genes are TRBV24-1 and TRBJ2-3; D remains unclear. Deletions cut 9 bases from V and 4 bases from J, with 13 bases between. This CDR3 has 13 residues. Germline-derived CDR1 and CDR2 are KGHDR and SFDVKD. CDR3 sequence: CATARRFADTQYF. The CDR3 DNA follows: TGTGCCACCGCCAGGAGATTTGCAGATACGCAGTATTTT.

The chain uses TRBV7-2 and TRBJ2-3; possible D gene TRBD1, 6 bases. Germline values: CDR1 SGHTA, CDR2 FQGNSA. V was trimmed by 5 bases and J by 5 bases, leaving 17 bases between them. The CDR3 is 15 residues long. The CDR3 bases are TGTGCCAGCAGCGTAACAGGGACCCGGTTAGATACGCAGTATTTT. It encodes CASSVTGTRLDTQYF.

CDR3 in DNA: TGCGCCAGCAGCTCGACAGCGCCAGATACGCAGTATTTT. Amino acids: CASSSTAPDTQYF. V is TRBV5-1 and J is TRBJ2-3, with a possible D match to TRBD1 (5 bases). Germline values: CDR1 SGHRS, CDR2 YFSETQ. The CDR3 loop spans 13 amino acids. Between the trimmed V and J ends, which lost 3 bases and 4 bases, there was a span of 9 bases.

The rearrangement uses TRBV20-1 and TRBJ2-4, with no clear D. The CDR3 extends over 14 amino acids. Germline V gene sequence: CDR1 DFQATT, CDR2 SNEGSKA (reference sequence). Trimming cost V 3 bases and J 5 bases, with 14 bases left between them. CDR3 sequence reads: CSASPVKRENIQYF. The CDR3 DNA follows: TGCAGTGCTAGTCCCGTCAAAAGGGAAAACATTCAGTACTTC.

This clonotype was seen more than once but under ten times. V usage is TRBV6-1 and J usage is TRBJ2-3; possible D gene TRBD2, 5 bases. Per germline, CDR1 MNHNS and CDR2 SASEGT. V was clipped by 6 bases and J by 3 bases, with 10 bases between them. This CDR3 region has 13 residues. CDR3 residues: CASRPPGTDTQYF. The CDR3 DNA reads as TGTGCCAGCAGGCCCCCGGGGACAGATACGCAGTATTTT.

Here the CDR3 DNA reads TGTGCCAGCAACACAGAGATTAGAGAAACCTACGAGCAGTACTTC. Translated, it gives CASNTEIRETYEQYF. The genes are TRBV21-1 and TRBJ2-7. TRBV21-1 is a pseudogene segment. CDR3 length: 15 amino acids.

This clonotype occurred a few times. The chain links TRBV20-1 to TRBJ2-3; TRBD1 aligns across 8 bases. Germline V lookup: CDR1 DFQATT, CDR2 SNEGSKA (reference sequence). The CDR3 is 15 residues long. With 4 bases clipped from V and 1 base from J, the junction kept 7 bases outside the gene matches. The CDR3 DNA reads TGCAGTGCTACCACTCAGGGGGCGCGCACAGATACGCAGTATTTT. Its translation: CSATTQGARTDTQYF.

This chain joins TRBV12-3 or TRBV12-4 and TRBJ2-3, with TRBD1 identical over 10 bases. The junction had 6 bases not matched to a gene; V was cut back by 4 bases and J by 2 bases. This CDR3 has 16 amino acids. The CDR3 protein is CASSSWTGGDTDTQYF. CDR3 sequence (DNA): TGTGCCAGCAGTTCCTGGACAGGGGGTGACACAGATACGCAGTATTTT.